This paragraph covers one TCR beta chain sequence. TCRdb's table, derived via immunoSEQ multiplex PCR, lists solely in-frame clones and lacks some. The table has 100,000 to 120,000 clones, around 80% seen once; the top ten hold 6.5%. The sample is drawn from a study of control samples from healthy donors and cancer patients. Germline CDR1 SGDLS, CDR2 YYNGEE. Trimming took 10 bases from V and 4 from J; bases not matched to a gene: 10. The CDR3 spans 13 residues. V is TRBV9 and J is TRBJ2-5; 7 bases are shared with TRBD1. The clonotype was recovered from a man younger than 35 in good health. Sample: blood. CDR3 bases: TGTGCCGGCTCGACAGGGTTAGGAGAGACCCAGTACTTC. Translated: CAGSTGLGETQYF.